Given below is one T cell receptor (beta chain) in context. Its antigen remains undetermined. Base-call qualities are not available, and no considerably larger clone is one nucleotide away. Each donor gave one peripheral blood draw, roughly 120 mL on average, collected into heparinised tubes. A BD FACSAria II and a panel including CD45RO, CCR7, CD25, CD127, CD95 and CD27 were used to sort naive, central memory, regulatory and stem cell-like memory CD4+ T cells. Purity was above 95% for every sorted population. PBMCs were isolated right away by Lymphoprep density gradient centrifugation and were stained directly, without culture. Samples were stained and sorted in pairs, with one healthy donor and one patient per experiment, so that batch effects were minimized. CDR1 is given as SQVTM and CDR2 as ANQGSEA, both from the germline V gene. CDR3 length: 19 amino acids, cysteine to phenylalanine. Here the CDR3 DNA is all that survives: 57 bases in frame from base 1. V is cut back by 7 bases and J by 2 bases, with 18 bases in the junction unmatched.

The entire isolated RNA was reverse transcribed using the High Capacity cDNA Reverse Transcription Kit, and thus expressed TCRB transcripts were sequenced. Naive, central memory and regulatory T cell samples underwent deep immunoSEQ sequencing, averaging about 3.57 million total reads per sample. After sorted cells were lysed in RLT buffer, RNA was extracted with DNase-treated RNeasy Micro or Mini kits, with the choice depending on cell number. To prevent cross-contamination, every cell subset was processed on its own, while patient and healthy donor samples were processed together. TCRB sequences were amplified from cDNA with the immunoSEQ multiplex PCR, producing 87-bp fragments spanning the CDR3 region. The amplicons were sequenced using the Illumina HiSeq platform. The authors' analysis ran thus. PCR bias was corrected computationally using synthetic template baselines, and reads within Hamming distance 2 were collapsed, with unmergeable singletons discarded. Reads were aligned to IMGT to assign V, D and J genes, CDR3 length, and insertions or deletions at six rearrangement sites. Within each subset, clonotype counts were normalized to sorted cell number, after which true diversity and Gini coefficients were computed with the tcR R package. The overlap coefficient, calculated on TCRB nucleotide sequences, was used to quantify repertoire sharing. This immuneACCESS table, as held by TCRdb, lists in-frame sequences with V and J called but not all clones. Of the missing ones, under half trace to an unresolved V gene in checked studies; the others have no known cause. The V and J calls and clone size come from that table; D and trimming were worked out from the DNA. The sample has approximately 38,000 clones on record, 55% to 70% of them singletons. The ten largest account for approximately 2% of the sample.

The data were obtained in a study of beta chain features in type 1 diabetes (dated by TCRdb to between 2017 and 2018). Regarding the complete study: Mean age, gender distribution, total cell number and subset yield were not different between patients and healthy donors. Across all samples, about 110 million sorted cells were examined, and cell number per subset correlated strongly with RNA yield. In the study, TCRB repertoires of sorted circulating CD4+ T cell subsets from recently diagnosed type 1 diabetes patients were compared with those of matched healthy donors. Whereas all 30 or so donors provided naive and central memory subsets, regulatory and stem cell-like memory subsets were isolated from just 8 patients and roughly eight healthy donors. The investigation overall reported the following: PCR might favor shorter templates, but patient and control samples were amplified and corrected together, so any skew would affect both groups equally. Because the HLA sub-analyses included only small numbers of individuals, any influence of HLA type on TCRB rearrangement was left unresolved. Type 1 diabetes patients showed a moderate but significant shortening of TCRB CDR3 length in all four CD4+ subsets. Because cDNA was sequenced instead of genomic DNA, highly expressing activated cells could be over-represented, though the groups showed no difference in activation or CD3 levels. Naive, central memory and regulatory TCRB repertoires appeared to be more similar among patients than among healthy donors. At VDJ recombination sites, patients with type 1 diabetes made fewer insertions and deleted more nucleotides, a pattern implying thymic rearrangement abnormalities.

The sample taken for sequencing was Tregs from blood. This specimen's cell subset or site label, per the study, means: regulatory CD4+ T cells. The sequence is built from TRBV29-1 and TRBJ2-5; TRBD2 fits 14 bases in the junction. This clonotype was sampled from a woman in her twenties or thirties in good health. At the DNA level, the sequence is TGCAGCGCCCCCGGAAGTGCCGGGACTAGCGGGAGTTGGCAAGAGACCCAGTACTTC. It encodes CSAPGSAGTSGSWQETQYF.